The rows below give T cell receptor beta chains drawn from one sample of a study of cytomegalovirus exposure and HLA in healthy donors. Data came from immunoSEQ multiplex PCR; TCRdb stores just in-frame clones and leaves some out. The data show about 140,000 clones, with roughly three fifths seen just once and 6.5% held by the top ten. The sequenced sample consisted of PBMCs. The origin of the receptors is a woman aged 60 to 75 in good health and CMV-seronegative. The CDR3 runs from the conserved cysteine through the conserved F or W. A D gene is named only where the DNA matches it firmly. The listing skips clone size in some rows; elsewhere it reads once, few, many or a size class.

CDR3 length: 13; clone size: -; D gene: -; J gene: TRBJ2-7; V gene: TRBV6-1; CDR3 DNA: TGTGCCAGCACTACAGATCCCTCCTACGAGCAGTACTTC; CDR3 protein: CASTTDPSYEQYF
CDR3 length: 15; clone size: few; D gene: TRBD1; J gene: TRBJ1-1; V gene: TRBV5-1; CDR3 DNA: TGCGCCAGCAGCTCATCACAGGGGATCGGAACTGAAGCTTTCTTT; CDR3 protein: CASSSSQGIGTEAFF
CDR3 length: 14; clone size: -; D gene: TRBD1; J gene: TRBJ1-2; V gene: TRBV9; CDR3 DNA: TGTGCCAGCAGCGTCGGACAGGAGTCGTATGGCTACACCTTC; CDR3 protein: CASSVGQESYGYTF
CDR3 length: 14; clone size: -; D gene: TRBD1; J gene: TRBJ2-7; V gene: TRBV7-9; CDR3 DNA: TGTGCCAGCAGCCAGGCGACAGGGACCTACGAGCAGTACTTC; CDR3 protein: CASSQATGTYEQYF
CDR3 length: 14; clone size: -; D gene: -; J gene: TRBJ1-1; V gene: TRBV5-1; CDR3 DNA: TGCGCCAGCAGCTTGGCAGGGCTGAGCACTGAAGCTTTCTTT; CDR3 protein: CASSLAGLSTEAFF
CDR3 length: 14; clone size: -; D gene: TRBD2; J gene: TRBJ2-5; V gene: TRBV5-1; CDR3 DNA: TGCGCCAGCAGCTTAGGGACTAGCCAAGAGACCCAGTACTTC; CDR3 protein: CASSLGTSQETQYF
CDR3 length: 15; clone size: few; D gene: TRBD2; J gene: TRBJ2-5; V gene: TRBV5-1; CDR3 DNA: TGCGCCAGCAGCCCCGGACTAGCGGGAGGAGAGACCCAGTACTTC; CDR3 protein: CASSPGLAGGETQYF
CDR3 length: 13; clone size: few; D gene: -; J gene: TRBJ2-1; V gene: TRBV27; CDR3 DNA: TGTGCCAGCAGCGCCCCAGGGTTCGATGAGCAGTTCTTC; CDR3 protein: CASSAPGFDEQFF
CDR3 length: 14; clone size: few; D gene: TRBD1; J gene: TRBJ1-5; V gene: TRBV6-1; CDR3 DNA: TGTGCCAGCAGTGGACAGGGGTTAAATCAGCCCCAGCATTTT; CDR3 protein: CASSGQGLNQPQHF
CDR3 length: 13; clone size: many; D gene: TRBD1; J gene: TRBJ1-1; V gene: TRBV13; CDR3 DNA: TGTGCCAGCAGCTCCAGAGGCAGGGGGATTGCTTTCTTT; CDR3 protein: CASSSRGRGIAFF
CDR3 length: 17; clone size: -; D gene: TRBD2; J gene: TRBJ2-7; V gene: TRBV7-8; CDR3 DNA: TGTGCCAGCAGCTTGGGACTAGCGGGGGGGCAAGCCTACGAGCAGTACTTC; CDR3 protein: CASSLGLAGGQAYEQYF
CDR3 length: 15; clone size: -; D gene: TRBD2; J gene: TRBJ2-1; V gene: TRBV10-1; CDR3 DNA: TGCGCCAGAGACCGGACTAGCTGCTCCTACAATGAGCAGTTCTTC; CDR3 protein: CARDRTSCSYNEQFF
CDR3 length: 15; clone size: few; D gene: TRBD2; J gene: TRBJ2-1; V gene: TRBV19; CDR3 DNA: TGTGCCAGTAGCCTCTTTCGGGGGGGAGTGGGGGAGCAGTTCTTC; CDR3 protein: CASSLFRGGVGEQFF
CDR3 length: 16; clone size: -; D gene: -; J gene: TRBJ1-3; V gene: TRBV4-3; CDR3 DNA: TGCGCCAGCAGCCAAGAGGCCCGGGTACCCGGAAACACCATATATTTT; CDR3 protein: CASSQEARVPGNTIYF
CDR3 length: 14; clone size: once; D gene: TRBD2; J gene: TRBJ2-1; V gene: TRBV6-5; CDR3 DNA: TGTGCCAGCACCCGGACTAGCGGGCGAAATGAGCAGTTCTTC; CDR3 protein: CASTRTSGRNEQFF
CDR3 length: 14; clone size: -; D gene: TRBD2; J gene: TRBJ2-5; V gene: TRBV18; CDR3 DNA: TGTGCCACGCGGACTAGCGGGACGGGGGAGACCCAGTACTTC; CDR3 protein: CATRTSGTGETQYF
CDR3 length: 17; clone size: -; D gene: TRBD2; J gene: TRBJ2-1; V gene: TRBV7-9; CDR3 DNA: TGTGCCAGCAGCTTAGTCGGACTAGCGGGAGACTACAATGAGCAGTTCTTC; CDR3 protein: CASSLVGLAGDYNEQFF
CDR3 length: 14; clone size: -; D gene: -; J gene: TRBJ2-7; V gene: TRBV5-4; CDR3 DNA: TGTGCCAGCAGACCCGGAGGTAGGGCCTACGAGCAGTACTTC; CDR3 protein: CASRPGGRAYEQYF
CDR3 length: 15; clone size: -; D gene: TRBD2; J gene: TRBJ2-2; V gene: TRBV6-1; CDR3 DNA: TGTGCCAGCAGGAAAGCGGGAGGTGGGGCCGGGGAGCTGTTTTTT; CDR3 protein: CASRKAGGGAGELFF
CDR3 length: 16; clone size: -; D gene: TRBD2; J gene: TRBJ2-2; V gene: TRBV18; CDR3 DNA: TGTGCCAGCTCCCCGATCGGGGGGGCAAACACCGGGGAGCTGTTTTTT; CDR3 protein: CASSPIGGANTGELFF
CDR3 length: 14; clone size: -; D gene: TRBD1; J gene: TRBJ1-4; V gene: TRBV7-9; CDR3 DNA: TGTGCCAGCAGCCAGACAGGGGTTGTTGAAAAACTGTTTTTT; CDR3 protein: CASSQTGVVEKLFF
CDR3 length: 16; clone size: -; D gene: TRBD1; J gene: TRBJ1-5; V gene: TRBV28; CDR3 DNA: TGTGCCAGCAGCAGATTACAGGGGGGGAGCAATCAGCCCCAGCATTTT; CDR3 protein: CASSRLQGGSNQPQHF
CDR3 length: 15; clone size: -; D gene: TRBD2; J gene: TRBJ2-1; V gene: TRBV2; CDR3 DNA: TGTGCCAGCATCCCAGCGGGGCTCACCTACAATGAGCAGTTCTTC; CDR3 protein: CASIPAGLTYNEQFF
CDR3 length: 12; clone size: -; D gene: TRBD2; J gene: TRBJ2-3; V gene: TRBV5-1; CDR3 DNA: TGCGCCAGCAGGCGGGAGACAGATACGCAGTATTTT; CDR3 protein: CASRRETDTQYF
CDR3 length: 14; clone size: -; D gene: -; J gene: TRBJ1-1; V gene: TRBV6-5; CDR3 DNA: TGTGCCAGCAGAACGGGACACTTGAACACTGAAGCTTTCTTT; CDR3 protein: CASRTGHLNTEAFF
CDR3 length: 14; clone size: once; D gene: TRBD1; J gene: TRBJ2-7; V gene: TRBV5-1; CDR3 DNA: TGCGCCAGCAGCTTTACAGGGGGCAGGTACGAGCAGTACTTC; CDR3 protein: CASSFTGGRYEQYF
CDR3 length: 14; clone size: -; D gene: TRBD2; J gene: TRBJ2-1; V gene: TRBV10-2; CDR3 DNA: TGCGCCAGCAGTGTACTAGCGGTCTACAATGAGCAGTTCTTC; CDR3 protein: CASSVLAVYNEQFF
CDR3 length: 13; clone size: -; D gene: TRBD1; J gene: TRBJ2-7; V gene: TRBV29-1; CDR3 DNA: TGCAGCGTTGAAGGGCAGGGGGCCTACGAGCAGTACTTC; CDR3 protein: CSVEGQGAYEQYF
CDR3 length: 16; clone size: -; D gene: TRBD2; J gene: TRBJ2-7; V gene: TRBV6-6; CDR3 DNA: TGTGCCAGCAGTCCACTCATCCTAGCGGGAGAGTACGAGCAGTACTTC; CDR3 protein: CASSPLILAGEYEQYF
CDR3 length: 16; clone size: -; D gene: TRBD1; J gene: TRBJ1-3; V gene: TRBV11-2; CDR3 DNA: TGTGCCAGCAGCTTGGCGGGACAGAACTCTGGAAACACCATATATTTT; CDR3 protein: CASSLAGQNSGNTIYF
CDR3 length: 17; clone size: few; D gene: -; J gene: TRBJ2-1; V gene: TRBV12-5; CDR3 DNA: TGTGCTAGTGGTTTGCCCCTCCGCGGGCAGTCCTACAATGAGCAGTTCTTC; CDR3 protein: CASGLPLRGQSYNEQFF